This T cell receptor beta chain was identified in a study of shared clonotypes between healthy human individuals. Clones were sequenced by immunoSEQ multiplex PCR, and TCRdb holds only the in-frame ones, with some missing. The sample includes about 730,000 clones, 72% of them seen just once. This CDR3 has 16 residues. Germline loops: CDR1 MNHNY, CDR2 SVGAGI (reference sequence). V trimming: 5 bases; J trimming: 0 bases; junction bases outside the gene matches: 8. This sequence was found in a woman aged 30 to 39 in good health. V is TRBV6-6 and J is TRBJ2-7; TRBD2 matches at 9 bases. The sequenced sample was memory CD4+ T cells sorted from blood. Subset indicated: CD45RA-negative fraction. The CDR3 DNA reads TGTGCCAGCAGTCGCGTTTTGACTAGCGGCTCCTACGAGCAGTACTTC. Protein product: CASSRVLTSGSYEQYF.